This TCR beta chain was recovered during a study of response to subunit inactivated influenza vaccine. This CDR3 has 13 amino acids. Germline V lookup: CDR1 DFQATT, CDR2 SNEGSKA (reference sequence). Trimming stripped 6 bases from V and 3 bases from J, with 13 bases between. Study-level findings and limits: Authors suggested each seasonal flu vaccination may recruit only limited numbers of new T cells.

This clonotype appeared a few times. Its antigen is unidentified. Each CDR3 protein gets one entry after TCRdb re-called the RT-PCR reads with MiXCR. There are about 520,000 distinct CDR3 sequences in the sample; approximately 7.8% occur only once, and roughly 14% lies in the top ten. The rearrangement joins TRBV20-1 to TRBJ2-3, with D unclear. This sample comprised PBMCs from blood, obtained about 23 months after vaccination. The clonotype comes from a man aged 45 to 75 who received an inactivated influenza vaccine. The CDR3 here is CSALDQRTDTQYF. CDR3 coding DNA: TGCAGTGCCCTGGACCAGCGTACAGATACGCAGTATTTT.